This T cell receptor beta chain was documented in a study of T cell changes during pregnancy in multiple sclerosis (dated by TCRdb to about 2019). Regarding the study in general: The study looked at changes in the T cell repertoire across pregnancy in women with multiple sclerosis.

Library method: the immunoSEQ multiplex PCR assay. The source is immuneACCESS, and TCRdb retained only in-frame sequences with V and J called. Part of the clones is not carried over; for the studies checked, unresolved V genes explain less than half of this, and the remainder is unexplained. This sample comprises 20,000 to 25,000 clones, about 91% of them detected only once. The ten largest clones add up to 0.68% of the sample. About this clone: No cognate antigen has been identified for it. No base qualities exist here, and no much larger clone lies one base off it.

This TCR came from a female donor with multiple sclerosis, enrolled in a pregnancy study. The starting material was CD4+ T cells from peripheral blood mononuclear cells, obtained in the third trimester of pregnancy.

At the DNA level, the sequence is TGTGCCAGCAGCTTAAACACGGGGAGAAGTCAGCCCCAGCATTTT. This sequence encodes CASSLNTGRSQPQHF. Recombination linked TRBV7-2 to TRBJ1-5; no D segment can be confidently identified. For CDR1 and CDR2, the germline V gene lists SGHTA and FQGNSA. Its CDR3 holds 15 amino acids, cysteine through phenylalanine. Just CDR3 DNA is preserved here, 45 bases in frame from base 1. Trimming removed 2 bases from V and 6 bases from J, leaving 14 bases between the germline ends.